The 28 T cell receptor beta chains below all came from one sample that was sequenced in a study of blood T cells in healthy people across ages. PCR was performed a second time for about 6 to 12 cycles using a sample-barcoded 5' primer and a J-beta primer mix. TCRdb processed the 5' RACE reads anew with MiXCR; each CDR3 protein has one entry. Of some 690,000 distinct CDR3 sequences in the sample, around a fifth are singletons; the top ten hold roughly 22%. The material sequenced was blood. These receptors were taken from a man aged 65-85 years in good health.

On this clonotype: Sequence at one end of the junction differs from germline and may be a read error. The genes are TRBV20-1 and TRBJ1-4, with no clear D. The CDR3 runs 14 residues. CDR1 and CDR2 (germline): DFQATT, SNEGSKA (reference sequence). This chain's CDR3 is CIARVFGQNEELFF. The CDR3 bases are TGCATTGCTAGAGTTTTCGGCCAGAATGAAGAACTGTTTTTT.

The DNA for the CDR3 is TGTGCCAGCAGAGCTAGGGGGCTGGCCTCACCCCTCCACTTT. Residues: CASRARGLASPLHF. The rearrangement joins TRBV6-5 to TRBJ1-6; TRBD1 matches 7 bases. The CDR3 totals 14 residues. Germline values: CDR1 MNHEY, CDR2 SVGAGI. J lost 10 bases, V lost 6 bases, and 9 bases had no gene match.

The V gene is TRBV7-2, the J gene TRBJ1-2; D might be TRBD1 (6 bases). V was clipped by 6 bases and J by 6 bases, with 14 bases between them. In germline, CDR1 is SGHTA, CDR2 FQGNSA. This CDR3 spans 13 amino acids. The DNA of the CDR3 is TGTGCCAGCAGACCTACCACAGGGAATGGCTACACCTTC. Amino acid sequence: CASRPTTGNGYTF. The full variable domain, with the rest looked up from reference TRBV7-2 and TRBJ1-2, is GAGVSQSPSNKVTEKGKDVELRCDPISGHTALYWYRQSLGQGLEFLIYFQGNSAPDKSGLPSDRFSAERTGGSVSTLTIQRTQQEDSAVYLCASRPTTGNGYTFGSGTRLTVV.

The chain combines TRBV5-1 with TRBJ2-2; D remains unclear. V dropped 0 bases and J dropped 4 bases, with 7 bases sitting between them. Germline loops: CDR1 SGHRS, CDR2 YFSETQ. This CDR3 has 14 amino acids. The CDR3 DNA sequence: TGCGCCAGCAGCTTGGATCTCTCCACCGGGGAGCTGTTTTTT. It specifies CASSLDLSTGELFF.

This clonotype was picked up a small number of times. The CDR3 nucleotides are TGCAGCGTCACAGACTACAATGAGCAGTTCTTC. Translation: CSVTDYNEQFF. V usage is TRBV29-1 and J usage is TRBJ2-1; D uncertain. Deletions cut 6 bases from V and 3 bases from J, with 6 bases between. There are 11 residues in the CDR3. The germline V gene encodes CDR1 SQVTM and CDR2 ANQGSEA.

The chain recombines TRBV20-1 with TRBJ2-3, with TRBD1 matching 8 bases. CDR1 is DFQATT, CDR2 SNEGSKA, per germline (reference sequence). There are 13 residues in the CDR3. After removal of 6 bases from V and 7 bases from J, the junction contained 9 bases not matched to a gene. CDR3 amino acids: CSAVPDRGYTQYF. The CDR3 nucleotides are TGCAGTGCCGTACCCGACAGGGGATATACGCAGTATTTT.

This chain uses TRBV5-1 with TRBJ2-1; D may be TRBD2 (6 bases). The CDR3 is 14 amino acids. Germline-derived CDR1 and CDR2 are SGHRS and YFSETQ. V was cut by 4 bases and J by 4 bases, with 12 bases left in between. CDR3 region: CASSVGGEYNEQFF. In nucleotides, the CDR3 is TGCGCCAGCAGCGTTGGAGGGGAGTACAATGAGCAGTTCTTC. Variable domain in full (rest from reference TRBV5-1 and TRBJ2-1): KAGVTQTPRYLIKTRGQQVTLSCSPISGHRSVSWYQQTPGQGLQFLFEYFSETQRNKGNFPGRFSGRQFSNSRSEMNVSTLELGDSALYLCASSVGGEYNEQFFGPGTRLTVL.

V usage is TRBV7-2 and J usage is TRBJ1-5; possible D gene TRBD1, 5 bases. Trimming took off 0 bases at V and 4 bases at J, with 13 bases between the two ends. CDR3 length equals 16 residues. The germline V gene has CDR1 SGHTA and CDR2 FQGNSA. DNA for the CDR3: TGTGCCAGCAGCTTAGCCGGGACGGGGCTGAATCAGCCCCAGCATTTT. This gives the protein CASSLAGTGLNQPQHF.

The V and J genes are TRBV5-1 and TRBJ1-3; tentatively, D is TRBD1 (6 bases). The CDR3 spans 16 residues. Germline assignment: CDR1 SGHRS and CDR2 YFSETQ. V lost 2 bases and J 0 bases, leaving 12 bases between the germline ends. CDR3 DNA sequence: TGCGCCAGCAGCTTCGGGGGCGCCAACTCTGGAAACACCATATATTTT. Protein product: CASSFGGANSGNTIYF.

A few counts support this clonotype. The chain is built from TRBV25-1 and TRBJ2-1; the D gene is possibly TRBD1 (6 bases). Matching the DNA end better, TRBJ2-7 makes the J call doubtful. Germline loops: CDR1 MGHDK, CDR2 SYGVNS. The CDR3 runs 10 residues. CDR3 sequence reads: CPRTAYEQYV. The CDR3 DNA is TGTCCCCGGACAGCTTACGAGCAGTACGTC.

This clonotype was seen a handful of times. The chain carries TRBV5-5 and TRBJ2-5; D call uncertain. The CDR3 length is 16 residues. Per the germline V gene, CDR1 is SGHKS and CDR2 is YYEKEE (reference sequence). V was pared by 0 bases and J by 0 bases, with 12 bases between. Written as DNA, the CDR3 is TGTGCCAGCAGCTTGGGTGGCTACTCGTACCAAGAGACCCAGTACTTC. This sequence encodes CASSLGGYSYQETQYF.

This clonotype was counted a few times. This chain connects TRBV20-1 to TRBJ2-5, with 7 bases identical to TRBD2. The germline V gene has CDR1 DFQATT and CDR2 SNEGSKA (reference sequence). V gave up 0 bases and J gave up 2 bases; unmatched junction bases: 9. The CDR3 length is 16 residues. The CDR3 DNA follows: TGCAGTGCTAGAGATTCGACGGGAGGTAGACAAGAGACCCAGTACTTC. The encoded protein is CSARDSTGGRQETQYF.

The chain uses TRBV9 and TRBJ1-1; D is undetermined. CDR3 length: 13 amino acids. The V and J ends lost 1 base and 1 base respectively, with 5 bases between them. Germline loops: CDR1 SGDLS, CDR2 YYNGEE. The CDR3 DNA sequence: TGTGCCAGCAGCGTATCCGGGAACACTGAAGCTTTCTTT. Protein: CASSVSGNTEAFF.

This chain links TRBV29-1 with TRBJ2-2; 7 nucleotides match TRBD1. The CDR3 is made up of 13 amino acids. The germline CDR1 and CDR2 sequences are SQVTM and ANQGSEA. The ends lost 7 bases at V and 3 bases at J; junction bases unmatched: 5. The chain's CDR3 is CSGGQLDTGELFF. The CDR3 bases are TGCAGCGGGGGACAGCTGGACACCGGGGAGCTGTTTTTT.

The chain links TRBV7-9 to TRBJ1-2; D gene ambiguous. The CDR3 has 14 residues. CDR1 SEHNR and CDR2 FQNEAQ come from the germline V gene (reference sequence). V was cut by 5 bases and J by 2 bases, with 12 bases left in between. The chain's CDR3 is CASSPPISNYGYTF. CDR3 nucleotide sequence: TGTGCCAGCAGCCCCCCCATCAGCAACTATGGCTACACCTTC. Together with reference TRBV7-9 and TRBJ1-2, the CDR3 gives the full variable domain: DTGVSQNPRHKITKRGQNVTFRCDPISEHNRLYWYRQTLGQGPEFLTYFQNEAQLEKSRLLSDRFSAERPKGSFSTLEIQRTEQGDSAMYLCASSPPISNYGYTFGSGTRLTVV.

The CDR3: CSARGWGANTEAFF. CDR3 in DNA: TGCAGTGCTAGAGGGTGGGGGGCAAACACTGAAGCTTTCTTT. The chain has TRBV20-1 and TRBJ1-1, with D possibly being TRBD1 (6 bases). The CDR3 has 14 residues. With 1 base removed from V and 2 bases from J, the gap between germline ends came to 11 bases. The germline CDR1 and CDR2 sequences are DFQATT and SNEGSKA (reference sequence).

The chain recombines TRBV18 with TRBJ2-4; D is uncertain. The V gene's germline CDR1 is KGHSH and CDR2 LQKENI. Deletions cut 3 bases from V and 6 bases from J, with 12 bases between. The CDR3 extends over 14 amino acids. The chain's CDR3 is CASSPSGPINIQYF. In DNA form, the CDR3 reads TGTGCCAGCTCACCTTCAGGTCCCATAAACATTCAGTACTTC.

This chain joins TRBV28 and TRBJ2-3, with 7 bases matching TRBD1. J gave up 6 bases and V 2 bases, and 14 bases lay outside the gene matches. Germline-derived CDR1 and CDR2 are MDHEN and SYDVKM. The CDR3 is 17 amino acids. The CDR3 loop is CASSLILGQHGTDTQYF. CDR3 DNA sequence: TGTGCCAGCAGTTTAATCTTGGGACAGCATGGAACTGATACGCAGTATTTT.

The rearrangement uses TRBV4-1 and TRBJ2-5; 8 bases fit TRBD2. The J call is doubtful: the DNA matches TRBJ2-7 better. The germline CDR1 and CDR2 sequences are MGHRA and YSYEKL. The CDR3 sequence is 18 residues long. CDR3 loop: CASSLFQRGPLDTYEQYV. For the CDR3, the DNA is TGCGCCAGCAGCCTCTTCCAGCGGGGGCCCCTCGACACCTACGAGCAGTACGTC.

This clonotype has only a few counts. The gene calls are TRBV5-1 and TRBJ1-1; no firm D call. V was trimmed by 4 bases and J by 1 base, leaving 17 bases between them. Germline V lookup: CDR1 SGHRS, CDR2 YFSETQ. This CDR3 has 16 amino acids. The CDR3 is CASSPGRGQSNTEAFF. CDR3 nucleotide sequence: TGCGCCAGCAGCCCTGGCCGGGGTCAGTCGAACACTGAAGCTTTCTTT.

This clonotype was observed a handful of times. The chain carries TRBV5-8 and TRBJ2-7, with 11 nucleotides matching TRBD2. The last part of the DNA fits TRBJ2-1 better; the J call may be wrong. CDR1 and CDR2 (germline): SGHTS, YDEGEE. This CDR3 spans 17 amino acids. CDR3 loop: CASSLPYGLAGQDEQFF. For the CDR3, the DNA is TGTGCCAGCAGCCTGCCTTATGGACTAGCGGGTCAGGATGAGCAGTTCTTC.

The chain joins TRBV20-1 to TRBJ2-1; possibly TRBD1 for D (6 bases). The V gene lost 6 bases and the J gene lost 3 bases, with 18 bases spanning the gap. Germline V gene data show CDR1 as DFQATT and CDR2 as SNEGSKA (reference sequence). This CDR3 comprises 15 residues. The CDR3 coding sequence is TGCAGTGCCAACACCGGGACACCATTCTACAATGAGCAGTTCTTC. Its protein is CSANTGTPFYNEQFF.

The V call is TRBV18, the J call TRBJ2-7; 11 nucleotides align to TRBD2. The CDR3 totals 13 residues. The germline V gene encodes CDR1 KGHSH and CDR2 LQKENI. The CDR3 here is CASSATSGTPFFV. DNA of the CDR3: TGTGCCAGCTCAGCGACTAGCGGGACACCCTTTTTCGTC.

The table lists this clonotype with a few counts. The chain uses TRBV27 and TRBJ2-5, with D hard to call. The J call could be wrong; TRBJ2-7 is a better fit for the DNA end. Germline V CDR1 and CDR2: MNHEY, SMNVEV (reference sequence). CDR3 length: 15 residues. The CDR3 loop reads CASSFTRSGVYEQYF. Here the CDR3 DNA reads TGTGCCAGCAGTTTCACGAGGTCTGGCGTATACGAGCAGTACTTC.

The chain uses TRBV12-3 or TRBV12-4 and TRBJ1-2, with a weak D call TRBD1 (5 bases). CDR3 length: 15 amino acids. V lost 6 bases to trimming and J lost 6 bases, with 20 bases between them. The CDR3 region is CASSRVTGTTDGYTF. The CDR3, as DNA: TGTGCCAGCAGCCGGGTTACTGGGACGACTGATGGCTACACCTTC.

This clonotype occurred once. The chain links TRBV24-1 to TRBJ2-5; 8 bases agree with TRBD1. CDR1 is KGHDR and CDR2 is SFDVKD in the germline V gene. CDR3 length: 13 amino acids. V lost 7 bases, J lost 3 bases, and 3 bases stayed unmatched. CDR3 loop: CATRQTGEETQYF. CDR3 bases: TGTGCCACCAGACAGACAGGGGAAGAGACCCAGTACTTC.

This clonotype turned up a few times. This chain joins TRBV14 and TRBJ2-5, with 10 bases identical to TRBD1. The J call may be incorrect, as the DNA end agrees better with TRBJ2-7. CDR1 and CDR2 from the germline V gene are SGHDN and FVKESK. This CDR3 is built from 13 residues. The CDR3 region is CASSRTGGYEQYV. In DNA, the CDR3 is TGTGCCAGCAGCAGGACAGGGGGGTACGAGCAGTACGTC.

In nucleotides, the CDR3 is TGTGCCAGCAGCCCGACCCGGCTTAGCACTGAAGCTTTCTTT. Its translation: CASSPTRLSTEAFF. This chain joins TRBV14 and TRBJ1-1; no definite D call. V shed 4 bases and J shed 4 bases, with 13 bases lying between them. Germline lookup yields CDR1 SGHDN and CDR2 FVKESK. The length of the CDR3 is 14 residues.